What follows is one TCR beta chain and its context. It has no known antigen specificity. There are no base qualities to consult, and no much larger clone falls within one base. In light of the paper, this sample's treatment or condition label describes: allogeneic hematopoietic cell transplantation with graft depleted of TCRalphabeta T cells and CD19 B cells. TCRalphabeta/CD19-depleted allogeneic hematopoietic cell grafts were given to the transplant recipients, all of whom were children. These data come from a study of T-cell reconstitution after alpha-beta-depleted transplantation in children (dated by TCRdb to the mid-2010s). Some background on the complete study: The study quantitatively tracked T-cell immune reconstitution after TCRalphabeta/CD19-depleted allogeneic hematopoietic cell transplantation in children using TCR repertoire profiling.

The V end loses 1 base and the J end loses 4 bases, and a stretch of 10 bases separates them. The germline V gene encodes CDR1 SGHVS and CDR2 FQNEAQ. The CDR3 runs 14 residues from the cysteine to the phenylalanine. The kept DNA is CDR3 alone, 42 bases in frame from the first base. Receptor amplification or capture employed PCR. The sequencer was an Illumina HiSeq 2500. Molecular barcoding was employed in the preparation of TCR libraries, with unique molecular identifiers being used to normalize TCRbeta repertoire quantification. The raw public data were reprocessed by TCRdb itself: fastp quality trimming at Q25, MiXCR clonotype calling, in-frame beta chains only. Records with the same CDR3 protein are collapsed into one entry carrying the most frequent genes and DNA. The sample table records 440,000 or so distinct CDR3 sequences; 43% of these occur just once. The ten largest make up 27% of the sample.

What the study reported, not specific to this receptor: About two months after transplant, the apparently early recovery of alphabetaT-cell counts reportedly depended on just several hundred clones that had expanded rapidly and came from non-depleted graft cells. Over subsequent months, a decline in hyperexpanded clone frequencies was noted, and after one year, T-cell counts and TCRbeta diversity were mostly ascribed to newly produced T cells. In some patients, the high TCRbeta diversity seen at day 60 was put down to recipient T cells and intrathymic progenitors that had survived conditioning.

This sample comprised PBMCs, obtained before TCRalphabeta/CD19-depleted stem cell transplant. The rearrangement combines TRBV7-8 with TRBJ1-2; TRBD1 is possibly the D segment (5 matching bases). This TCR came from a girl aged 2-10 years with aplastic anemia, due to receive a stem cell transplant. CDR3 reads: CASSLDGDPYGYTF. The DNA is TGTGCCAGCAGCTTAGACGGGGACCCCTATGGCTACACCTTC. With all but the CDR3 taken from the reference TRBV7-8 and TRBJ1-2 genes, the full variable domain is: GAGVSQSPRYKVAKRGQDVALRCDPISGHVSLFWYQQALGQGPEFLTYFQNEAQLDKSGLPSDRFFAERPEGSVSTLKIQRTQQEDSAVYLCASSLDGDPYGYTFGSGTRLTVV.